These 8 T cell receptor beta chains were all obtained from the same sample, sequenced in a study of T cell responses to AZD1222 COVID-19 vaccine (dated by TCRdb to the early 2020s). The time point tag for this specimen amounts to: baseline before first vaccination. The protocol used for the library was the immunoSEQ multiplex PCR assay. TCRdb limited this immuneACCESS table to in-frame rearrangements with V and J called. A share of clones is missing; checked studies link under half to unresolved V genes, and the rest is unexplained. The sample has roughly 150,000 clones on record, about nine tenths of them singletons. The top ten constitute 1.8% of the sample. The material was peripheral blood, obtained on day 0 of AZD1222 vaccination. The receptors derive from an adult in good health.

This clone occurred once. The chain recombines TRBV5-1 with TRBJ2-1; D is possibly TRBD2 (5 bases). Trimming took off 3 bases at V and 7 bases at J, with 14 bases between the two ends. The CDR3 consists of 14 residues. Germline CDR1 is SGHRS and CDR2 is YFSETQ. CDR3 protein: CASSSGRGRNEQFF. The CDR3 DNA reads TGCGCCAGCAGCTCCGGGCGAGGGCGGAATGAGCAGTTCTTC. The full variable domain, completed using reference TRBV5-1 and TRBJ2-1, is KAGVTQTPRYLIKTRGQQVTLSCSPISGHRSVSWYQQTPGQGLQFLFEYFSETQRNKGNFPGRFSGRQFSNSRSEMNVSTLELGDSALYLCASSSGRGRNEQFFGPGTRLTVL.

V gene TRBV27 combines with J gene TRBJ2-4, with D hard to call. The CDR3 covers 16 residues. Deletions cut 5 bases from V and 0 bases from J, with 14 bases between. Germline V gene sequence: CDR1 MNHEY, CDR2 SMNVEV (reference sequence). The CDR3 DNA follows: TGTGCCAGCAGTACCGGGCAGGTACTAGCCAAAAACATTCAGTACTTC. Translation gives CASSTGQVLAKNIQYF.

The chain has TRBV6-1 and TRBJ2-3, with D tentatively TRBD1 (6 bases). This CDR3 contains 16 residues. The V end lost 3 bases, the J end lost 3 bases, and 16 bases lay between the germline ends. The germline V gene encodes CDR1 MNHNS and CDR2 SASEGT. The CDR3 here is CASSDIQGRSTDTQYF. The CDR3, as DNA: TGTGCCAGCAGTGACATACAGGGAAGGAGTACAGATACGCAGTATTTT.

This clone was seen only a few times. The chain uses TRBV9 and TRBJ2-7; 7 bases are shared with TRBD2. CDR1 is SGDLS, CDR2 YYNGEE, per germline. The CDR3 runs to 14 residues. V gave up 1 base and J gave up 6 bases; unmatched junction bases: 7. The CDR3 coding sequence is TGTGCCAGCAGCGTAAAACGATGGGGGGGCGAGCAGTACTTC. Its translation: CASSVKRWGGEQYF.

The V call is TRBV7-8, the J call TRBJ1-1; a weak D match, TRBD1 (5 bases). Germline CDR1 reads SGHVS; CDR2 reads FQNEAQ. The CDR3 spans 13 residues. The V end lost 2 bases, the J end lost 6 bases, and 10 bases lay between the germline ends. The CDR3 nucleotides are TGTGCCAGCAGCTTAATAGGGACCCCTGAAGCTTTCTTT. It specifies CASSLIGTPEAFF.

The gene calls are TRBV9 and TRBJ1-4, with 9 bases fitting TRBD1. The V gene's germline CDR1 is SGDLS and CDR2 YYNGEE. This CDR3 contains 14 residues. Losses at the gene ends were 3 bases for V and 6 bases for J; bases not matched to a gene: 3. CDR3 sequence (DNA): TGTGCCAGCAGCGCGGGACAGGGTCATGAAAAACTGTTTTTT. Amino acid sequence: CASSAGQGHEKLFF.

The chain links TRBV9 to TRBJ2-7, with 12 bases identical to TRBD2. Germline V CDR1 and CDR2: SGDLS, YYNGEE. The CDR3 runs 15 residues. V shed 0 bases, J shed 2 bases, and the junction held 0 bases outside the gene matches. In DNA form, the CDR3 reads TGTGCCAGCAGCGTAGGACTAGCGGGAGCCTACGAGCAGTACTTC. Its translation: CASSVGLAGAYEQYF.

The V and J genes are TRBV11-2 and TRBJ2-7, with a tentative D call TRBD2 (5 bases). V lost 3 bases and J 2 bases, leaving 11 bases between the germline ends. The germline CDR1 and CDR2 sequences are SGHAT and FQNNGV. This CDR3 comprises 14 residues. The CDR3 sequence is CASSFQAGAYEQYF. The CDR3 DNA sequence: TGTGCCAGCAGCTTTCAAGCCGGGGCCTACGAGCAGTACTTC.